The text below deals with one T cell receptor beta chain. The source of the sample is a study of blood T cell repertoires in COVID-19. The wider study: COVID-19 samples collected from the United States, Italy and Spain covered acute and convalescent phases.

Repertoires were generated with immunoSEQ multiplex PCR, while TCRdb's copy carries only in-frame clones and drops some. The sample records about 170,000 clones, around 82% being singletons. The V segment lost 1 base and the J segment 0 bases; nucleotides outside the gene matches: 8. Germline CDR1 SGHRS, CDR2 YFSETQ. This CDR3 has 17 residues. The chain uses TRBV5-1 and TRBJ2-7; 9 nucleotides agree with TRBD2. The material sequenced was peripheral blood. The receptor was isolated from a human donor with acute or convalescent COVID-19. The donor label of this sample is uncertain. CDR3 coding DNA: TGCGCCAGCAGCTTGTTTGGGCTAGCGGGGAGCTCCTACGAGCAGTACTTC. Translation gives CASSLFGLAGSSYEQYF. Supplemented by reference TRBV5-1 and TRBJ2-7, the full variable domain reads KAGVTQTPRYLIKTRGQQVTLSCSPISGHRSVSWYQQTPGQGLQFLFEYFSETQRNKGNFPGRFSGRQFSNSRSEMNVSTLELGDSALYLCASSLFGLAGSSYEQYFGPGTRLTVT.